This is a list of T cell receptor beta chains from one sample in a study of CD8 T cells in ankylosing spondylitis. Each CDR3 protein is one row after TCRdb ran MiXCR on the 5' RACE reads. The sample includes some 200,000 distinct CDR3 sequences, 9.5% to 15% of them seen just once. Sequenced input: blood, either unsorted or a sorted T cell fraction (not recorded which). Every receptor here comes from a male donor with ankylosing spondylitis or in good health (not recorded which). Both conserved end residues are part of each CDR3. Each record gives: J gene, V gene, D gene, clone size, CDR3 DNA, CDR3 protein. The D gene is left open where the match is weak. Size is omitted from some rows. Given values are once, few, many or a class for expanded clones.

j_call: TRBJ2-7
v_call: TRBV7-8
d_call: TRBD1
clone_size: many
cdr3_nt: TGTGCCAGCAGCTCTGGGGACAGCTACGAGCAGTACTTC
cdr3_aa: CASSSGDSYEQYF

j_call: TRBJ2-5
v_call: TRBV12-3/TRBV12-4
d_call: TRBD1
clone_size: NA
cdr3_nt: TGTGCCAGCAGCGGGACAGGGGGCGTCGAGACCCAGTACTTC
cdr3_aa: CASSGTGGVETQYF

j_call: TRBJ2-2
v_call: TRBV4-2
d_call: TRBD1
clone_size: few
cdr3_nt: TGTGCCAGCAGCCAAGGGACAGGGATGGCGATAACCGGGGAGCTGTTTTTT
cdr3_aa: CASSQGTGMAITGELFF

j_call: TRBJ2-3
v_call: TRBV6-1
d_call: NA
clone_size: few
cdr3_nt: TGTGCCATTCCCTGGACAAGCACAGATACGCAGTATTTT
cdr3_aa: CAIPWTSTDTQYF

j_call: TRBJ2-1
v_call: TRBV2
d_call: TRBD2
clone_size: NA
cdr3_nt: TGTGCCAGCACCTGGTCGTGGGAGGGCCCTTACAATGAGCAGTTCTTC
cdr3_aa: CASTWSWEGPYNEQFF

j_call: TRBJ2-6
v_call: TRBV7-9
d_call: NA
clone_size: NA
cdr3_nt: TGTGCCAGCAGCCGGGGGAGGCCCTCTGGGGCCAACGTCCTGACTTTC
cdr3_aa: CASSRGRPSGANVLTF

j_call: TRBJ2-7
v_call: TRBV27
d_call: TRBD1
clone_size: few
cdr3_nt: TGTGCCAGCAGCTCAAGGCCTGGGACAGGGAGGAGATACGAGCAGTACTTC
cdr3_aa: CASSSRPGTGRRYEQYF

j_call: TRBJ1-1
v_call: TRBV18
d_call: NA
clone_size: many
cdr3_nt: TGTGCCAGCTCACCTTATAACACATGGAACACTGAAGCTTTCTTT
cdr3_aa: CASSPYNTWNTEAFF

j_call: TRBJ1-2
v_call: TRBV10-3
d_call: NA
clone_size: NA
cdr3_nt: TGTGCCATCAGTGAGTCGATTTCCGTAGCCTACTATGGCTACACCTTC
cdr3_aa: CAISESISVAYYGYTF

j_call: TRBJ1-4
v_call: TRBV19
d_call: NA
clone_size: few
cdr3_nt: TGTGCCAGTACCCCGGGACCAAATAATGAAAAACTGTTTTTT
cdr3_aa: CASTPGPNNEKLFF

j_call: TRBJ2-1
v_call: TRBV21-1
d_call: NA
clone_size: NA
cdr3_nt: TGTGCCAGCCGGGGAAGGGCTAGCGGGGGGAACTCCTACAATGAGCAGTTCTTC
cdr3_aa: CASRGRASGGNSYNEQFF

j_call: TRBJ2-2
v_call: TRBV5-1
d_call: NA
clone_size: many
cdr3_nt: TGCGCCAGCAGCCCGTCTGGGGGGAACACCGGGGAGCTGTTTTTT
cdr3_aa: CASSPSGGNTGELFF

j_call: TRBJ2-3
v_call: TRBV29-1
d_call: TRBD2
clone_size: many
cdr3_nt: TGCAGCGCCTGGGGACTAGTTCTAGATACGCAGTATTTT
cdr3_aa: CSAWGLVLDTQYF

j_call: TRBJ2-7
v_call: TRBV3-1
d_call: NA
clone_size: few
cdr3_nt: TGTGCCAGCAGCCCACAGGGTTCCCATCCTTCCTACGAGCAGTACTTC
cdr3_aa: CASSPQGSHPSYEQYF

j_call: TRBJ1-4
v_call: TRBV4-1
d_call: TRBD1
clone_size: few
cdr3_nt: TGCGCCAGCAGCCAAGTTGAAGACAGGGGGAATGAAAAACTGTTTTTT
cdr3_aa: CASSQVEDRGNEKLFF

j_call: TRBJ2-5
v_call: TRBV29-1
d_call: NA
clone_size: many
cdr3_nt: TGCAGCGCATGGGGCAGAGGGCCTGAGGTGGGGACCCAGTACTTC
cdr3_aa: CSAWGRGPEVGTQYF

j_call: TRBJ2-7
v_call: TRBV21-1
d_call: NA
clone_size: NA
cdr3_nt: TGTGCCAGCAGCCCTACTAGCGGGGGATGCAGCTCCTACGAGCAGTACTTC
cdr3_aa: CASSPTSGGCSSYEQYF

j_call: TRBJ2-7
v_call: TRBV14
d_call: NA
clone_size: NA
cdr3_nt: TGTGCCAGCAGCCCCACCGGGGGAGACGAGCAGTACTTC
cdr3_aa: CASSPTGGDEQYF

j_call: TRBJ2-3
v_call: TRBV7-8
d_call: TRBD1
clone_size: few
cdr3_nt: TGTGCCAGCAGCTTACCGGGACAGGGGAGTACAGATACGCAGTATTTT
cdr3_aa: CASSLPGQGSTDTQYF

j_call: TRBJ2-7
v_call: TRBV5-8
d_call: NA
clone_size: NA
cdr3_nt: TGTGCCAGCAGCCTGACTTGGGAGCAGTACTTC
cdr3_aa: CASSLTWEQYF

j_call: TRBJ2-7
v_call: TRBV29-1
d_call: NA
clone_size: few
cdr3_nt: TGCAGCGTTGTTGAGATCTACGAGCAGTACTTC
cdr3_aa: CSVVEIYEQYF

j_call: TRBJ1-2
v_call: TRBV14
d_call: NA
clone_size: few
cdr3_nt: TGTGCCAGCAGCCAAGGGAGTGGCTATGGCTACACCTTC
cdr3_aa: CASSQGSGYGYTF

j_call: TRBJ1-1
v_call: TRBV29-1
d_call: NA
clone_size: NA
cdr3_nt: TGCAGCGTTGAAGATCGCACCGCCGATTACGCTTTCTTT
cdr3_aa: CSVEDRTADYAFF

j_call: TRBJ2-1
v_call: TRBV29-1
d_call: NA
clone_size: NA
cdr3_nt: TGCAGCGTTGAGGGGGGGGCCCCCTACAATGAGCAGTTCTTC
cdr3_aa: CSVEGGAPYNEQFF

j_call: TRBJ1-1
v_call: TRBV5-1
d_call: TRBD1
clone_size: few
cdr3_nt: TGCGCCAGCAGCTCGTTGGAGACAGGGACTGAAGCTTTCTTT
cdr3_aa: CASSSLETGTEAFF

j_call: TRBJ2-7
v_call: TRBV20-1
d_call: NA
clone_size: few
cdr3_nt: TGCAGTGCTAGAGATGGCCAGGGATCGAACGAGCAGTACTTC
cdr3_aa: CSARDGQGSNEQYF

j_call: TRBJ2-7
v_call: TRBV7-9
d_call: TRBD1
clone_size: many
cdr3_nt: TGTGCCAGCCAGGACAGGGGCTACGAGCAGTACTTC
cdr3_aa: CASQDRGYEQYF

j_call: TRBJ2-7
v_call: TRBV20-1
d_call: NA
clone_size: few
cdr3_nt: TGCAGTGCTAGGCGAGCTGGCGAGCAGTACTTC
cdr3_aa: CSARRAGEQYF

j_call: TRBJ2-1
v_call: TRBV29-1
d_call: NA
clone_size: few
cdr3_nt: TGCAGCGCGATCTACTCCTACAATGAGCAGTTCTTC
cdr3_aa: CSAIYSYNEQFF

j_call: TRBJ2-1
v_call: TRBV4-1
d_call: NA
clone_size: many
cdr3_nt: TGCGCCAGCAGCCAAGGGGCTTCGAGCTCCTACAATGAGCAGTTCTTC
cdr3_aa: CASSQGASSSYNEQFF

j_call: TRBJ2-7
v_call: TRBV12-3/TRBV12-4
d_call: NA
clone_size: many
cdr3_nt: TGTGCCAGCAGTGGGGAGAGTAGCTCCTACGAGCAGTACTTC
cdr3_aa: CASSGESSSYEQYF

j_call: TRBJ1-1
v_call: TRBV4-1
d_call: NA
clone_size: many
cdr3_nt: TGCGCCAGCAGCCAATTCAGTTACACTGAAGCTTTCTTT
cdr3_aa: CASSQFSYTEAFF

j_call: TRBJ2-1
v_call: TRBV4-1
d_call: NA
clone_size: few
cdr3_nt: TGCGCCAGCAGCCAAGATCGCTCGGGGTACAATGAGCAGTTCTTC
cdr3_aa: CASSQDRSGYNEQFF

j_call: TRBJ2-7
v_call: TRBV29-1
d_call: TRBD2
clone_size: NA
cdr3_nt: TGCAGCGTGGCCCCCGGGGGGGCAGGCTACAAGCAGTACTTC
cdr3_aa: CSVAPGGAGYKQYF

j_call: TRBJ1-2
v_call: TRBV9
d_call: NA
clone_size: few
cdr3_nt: TGTGCCAGCAGCGTATTAAGGTCCCTTGGCTACACCTTC
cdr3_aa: CASSVLRSLGYTF

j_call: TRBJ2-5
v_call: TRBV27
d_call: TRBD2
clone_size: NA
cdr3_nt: TGTGCCAGCAGTTTATACAGCGGGAGGCCCCAAGAGACCCAGTACTTC
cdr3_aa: CASSLYSGRPQETQYF

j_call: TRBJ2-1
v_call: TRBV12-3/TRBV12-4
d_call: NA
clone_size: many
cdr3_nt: TGTGCCAGCAGTTTAGTCCCCGGTAATGAGCAGTTCTTC
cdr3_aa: CASSLVPGNEQFF

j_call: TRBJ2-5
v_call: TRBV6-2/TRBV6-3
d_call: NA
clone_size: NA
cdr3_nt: TGTGCCAGCAGTTACTCAATCGGACGGTGGGAAGAGACCCAGTACTTC
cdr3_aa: CASSYSIGRWEETQYF

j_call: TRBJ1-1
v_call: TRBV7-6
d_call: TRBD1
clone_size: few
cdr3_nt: TGTGCCAGCAGCCCCACTACAGGGGGAACTGAAGCTTTCTTT
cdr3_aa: CASSPTTGGTEAFF

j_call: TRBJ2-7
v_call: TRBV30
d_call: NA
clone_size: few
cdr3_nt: TGTGCCTGGAGTGGCAGCTACGAGCAGTACTTC
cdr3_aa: CAWSGSYEQYF

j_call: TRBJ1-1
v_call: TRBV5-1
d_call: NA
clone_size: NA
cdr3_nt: TGCGCCAGCAGCTACCCAGGGAACACTGAAGCTTTCTTT
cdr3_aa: CASSYPGNTEAFF

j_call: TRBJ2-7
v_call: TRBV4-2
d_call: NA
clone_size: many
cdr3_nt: TGTGCCAGCAGCCAAGATCTTTCGGGCTCCTACGAGCAGTACTTC
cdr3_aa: CASSQDLSGSYEQYF

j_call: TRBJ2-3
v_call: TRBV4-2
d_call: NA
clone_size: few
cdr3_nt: TGTGCCAGCAGCCACCCCGGGACTGCCCGGGGTACGCAGTATTTT
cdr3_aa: CASSHPGTARGTQYF

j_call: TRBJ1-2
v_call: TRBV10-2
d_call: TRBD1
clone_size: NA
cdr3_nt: TGCGCCAGCAGCGCAGGGGGTTCGGGTTACTATGGCTACACCTTC
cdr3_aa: CASSAGGSGYYGYTF

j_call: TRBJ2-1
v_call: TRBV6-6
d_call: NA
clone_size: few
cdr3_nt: TGTGCCAGCAGTTTCCGGGGGGAGCAGTTCTTC
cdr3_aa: CASSFRGEQFF

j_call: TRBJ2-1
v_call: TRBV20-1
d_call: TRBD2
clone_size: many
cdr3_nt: TGCAGTGCTAGAGATGGGCTAGCGGGGTACAATGAGCAGTTCTTC
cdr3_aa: CSARDGLAGYNEQFF

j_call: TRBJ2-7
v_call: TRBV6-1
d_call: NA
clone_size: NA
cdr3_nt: TGTGCCAGCAGTGTACGGGACCCCGATCTGGTAGAGCAGTACTTC
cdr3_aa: CASSVRDPDLVEQYF

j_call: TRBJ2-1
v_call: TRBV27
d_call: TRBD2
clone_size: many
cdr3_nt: TGTGCCAGCAGTTCACTAGCGGGACTATCCTACAATGAGCAGTTCTTC
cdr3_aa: CASSSLAGLSYNEQFF

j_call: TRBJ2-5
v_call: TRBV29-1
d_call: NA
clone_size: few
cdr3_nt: TGCAGCGTTGAAGCCCCGGGGCAAGAGACCCAGTACTTC
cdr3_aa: CSVEAPGQETQYF

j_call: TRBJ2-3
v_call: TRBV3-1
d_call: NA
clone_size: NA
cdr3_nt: TGTGCCAGCAGCCCCCAGCTCCCAGATACGCAGTATTTT
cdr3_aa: CASSPQLPDTQYF

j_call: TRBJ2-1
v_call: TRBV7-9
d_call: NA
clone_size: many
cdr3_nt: TGTGCCAGCAGCTTGGGTAGGGGTGAGCAGTTCTTC
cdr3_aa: CASSLGRGEQFF

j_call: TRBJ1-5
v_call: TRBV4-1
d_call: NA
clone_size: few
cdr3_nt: TGCGCCAGCAGCCAAGACCTAGGGGGCAATCAGCCCCAGCATTTT
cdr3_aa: CASSQDLGGNQPQHF

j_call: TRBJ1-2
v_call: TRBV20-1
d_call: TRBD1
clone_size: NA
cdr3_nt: TGCAGTGCTAGGGACAGGGGCAGCTATGGCTACACCTTC
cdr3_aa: CSARDRGSYGYTF

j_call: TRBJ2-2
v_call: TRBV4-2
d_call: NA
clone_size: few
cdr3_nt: TGTGCCAGCAGCCATGGCACAGACACCGGGGAGCTGTTTTTT
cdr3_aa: CASSHGTDTGELFF

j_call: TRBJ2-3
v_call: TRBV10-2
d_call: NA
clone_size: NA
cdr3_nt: TGCGCCAGCAGTGATTCAGGGCCAGATACGCAGTATTTT
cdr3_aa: CASSDSGPDTQYF

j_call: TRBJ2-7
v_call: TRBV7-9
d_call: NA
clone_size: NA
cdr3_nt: TGTGCCAGCAGCTTAGGCAGGGGCCACGAGCAGTACTTC
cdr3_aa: CASSLGRGHEQYF

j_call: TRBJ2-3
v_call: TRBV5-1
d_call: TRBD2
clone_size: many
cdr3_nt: TGCGCCAGCAGCTTGAGAAGCGGGGGGGAGACAGATACGCAGTATTTT
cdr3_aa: CASSLRSGGETDTQYF

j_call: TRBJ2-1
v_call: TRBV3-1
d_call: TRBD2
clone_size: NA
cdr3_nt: TGTGCCACCACCCAAGATCGGTCCTCAGCGGGAGGAAATAATGAGCAGTTCTTC
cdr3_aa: CATTQDRSSAGGNNEQFF

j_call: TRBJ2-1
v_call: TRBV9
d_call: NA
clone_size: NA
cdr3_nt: TGTGCCAGCAGCGTACAACTGGGGGCCTACAATGAGCAGTTCTTC
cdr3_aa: CASSVQLGAYNEQFF